The 5 T cell receptor beta chains below come from one sample, sequenced in a study of T-cell reconstitution after alpha-beta-depleted transplantation in children (dated by TCRdb to between 2015 and 2016). The library was built by means of PCR. TCRdb names Illumina HiSeq 2500 as the instrument used. Molecular barcoding was employed in the preparation of TCR libraries, with unique molecular identifiers being used to normalize TCRbeta repertoire quantification. Clones were called with MiXCR by TCRdb after fastp trimmed the public reads at Q25, and only in-frame beta chains were retained. CDR3 protein sequences are deduplicated, and each keeps its most common genes and DNA. Across this sample there are 250,000 to 300,000 distinct CDR3 sequences, with under 14% seen only once. The top ten clonotypes cover around 24% of the sample. The treatment or condition label corresponds to: allogeneic hematopoietic cell transplantation with graft depleted of TCRalphabeta T cells and CD19 B cells.

The specimen was peripheral blood, collected 180 days after TCRalphabeta/CD19-depleted stem cell transplant. The origin of the receptors is a male patient between 2 and 9 years old who had a stem cell transplant for chronic granulomatous disease, so the T cells may come from the graft donor.

This clonotype was found many times. V usage is TRBV7-6 and J usage is TRBJ2-3; 12 bases fit TRBD2. V trimming: 5 bases; J trimming: 6 bases; junction bases outside the gene matches: 9. The CDR3 runs 16 residues. Germline V gene data show CDR1 as SGHVS and CDR2 as FNYEAQ. The CDR3 region is CASSPGLAGPGDTQYF. The DNA for the CDR3 is TGTGCCAGCAGCCCCGGACTAGCGGGACCAGGCGATACGCAGTATTTT.

This clonotype occurred many times. The chain couples TRBV7-6 to TRBJ2-3; possible D gene TRBD2, 6 bases. Trimming pared 1 base from V and 4 bases from J, leaving 15 bases between. Germline loops: CDR1 SGHVS, CDR2 FNYEAQ. The CDR3 is 16 residues long. The CDR3 nucleotides read TGTGCCAGCAGCTTAGGGGCAGGGAGGTTCGCAGATACGCAGTATTTT. It is translated as CASSLGAGRFADTQYF.

Concerning this clonotype: This may be a read error: a much more frequent sequence differs by one nucleotide. V and J are TRBV2 and TRBJ2-7, with 12 bases matching TRBD1. The V and J ends lost 3 bases and 2 bases, in that order; junction bases with no gene match: 2. CDR3 length: 15 residues. Germline lookup yields CDR1 SNHLY and CDR2 FYNNEI. CDR3 bases: TGTGCCAGCAGTGATGGGACAGGGGGCCCCTACGAGCAGTACTTC. Protein product: CASSDGTGGPYEQYF.

The table lists this clonotype with many counts. V is TRBV7-6 and J is TRBJ2-7, with D possibly matching TRBD1 (6 bases). The CDR3 is made up of 15 amino acids. V was pared by 5 bases and J by 2 bases, with 16 bases between. Germline assignment: CDR1 SGHVS and CDR2 FNYEAQ. The CDR3 protein is CASSPLLGQPYEQYF. The CDR3 DNA reads TGTGCCAGCAGCCCATTACTCGGACAGCCCTACGAGCAGTACTTC.

This clonotype was recorded at least ten times. The junction shows a germline mismatch at one end, possibly a read error. J is TRBJ2-7 and V is TRBV19, with unresolved D. This CDR3 region has 10 residues. Germline assignment: CDR1 LNHDA and CDR2 SQIVND (reference sequence). The CDR3 sequence: CASTGKKANF. In nucleotides, the CDR3 is TGTGCCAGTACAGGCAAAAAGGCGAACTTC. The full variable domain, rest sourced from reference TRBV19 and TRBJ2-7, is DGGITQSPKYLFRKEGQNVTLSCEQNLNHDAMYWYRQDPGQGLRLIYYSQIVNDFQKGDIAEGYSVSREKKESFPLTVTSAQKNPTAFYLCASTGKKANFGPGTRLTVT.